This T cell receptor beta chain was recovered during a study of blood T cells in healthy people across ages. The authors ran a second PCR of about 6 to 11 cycles using a sample-barcoded 5' primer and a J-beta primer mix. MiXCR, applied by TCRdb to the 5' RACE reads, yields one record per CDR3 protein. The sample records about 1.5 million distinct CDR3 sequences, around 39% being singletons. This clonotype turned up a few times. The CDR3 is made up of 14 amino acids. Germline values: CDR1 DFQATT, CDR2 SNEGSKA (reference sequence). Trimming shortened V by 5 bases and J by 6 bases, and 14 bases separated the two germline ends.

The chain recombines TRBV20-1 with TRBJ1-6, with a weak D call TRBD1 (5 bases). The sample consisted of blood. The TCR was taken from a woman aged 18-29 years in good health. CDR3 sequence reads: CSARPGPINSPLHF. The CDR3 bases are TGCAGTGCTCGGCCGGGACCGATTAATTCACCCCTCCACTTT.